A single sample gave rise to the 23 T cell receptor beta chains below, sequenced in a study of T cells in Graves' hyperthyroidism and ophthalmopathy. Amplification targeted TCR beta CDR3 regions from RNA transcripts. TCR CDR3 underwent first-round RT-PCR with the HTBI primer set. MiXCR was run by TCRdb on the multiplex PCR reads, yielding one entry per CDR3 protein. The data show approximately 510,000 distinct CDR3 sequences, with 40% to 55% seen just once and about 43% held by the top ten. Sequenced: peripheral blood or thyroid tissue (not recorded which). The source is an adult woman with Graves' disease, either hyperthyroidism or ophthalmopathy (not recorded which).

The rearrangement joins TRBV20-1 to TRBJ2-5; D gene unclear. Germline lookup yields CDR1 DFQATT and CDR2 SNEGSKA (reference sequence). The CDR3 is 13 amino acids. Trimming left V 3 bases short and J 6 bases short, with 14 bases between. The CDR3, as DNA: TGCAGTGCTAGGGGTACCCCGGCGCAGACCCAGTACTTC. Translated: CSARGTPAQTQYF.

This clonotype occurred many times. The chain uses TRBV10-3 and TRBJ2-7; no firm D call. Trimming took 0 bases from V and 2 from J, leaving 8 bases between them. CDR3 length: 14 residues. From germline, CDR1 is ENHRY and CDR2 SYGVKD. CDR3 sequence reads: CAISESPGTYEQYF. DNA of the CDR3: TGTGCCATCAGTGAGTCACCGGGTACCTACGAGCAGTACTTC.

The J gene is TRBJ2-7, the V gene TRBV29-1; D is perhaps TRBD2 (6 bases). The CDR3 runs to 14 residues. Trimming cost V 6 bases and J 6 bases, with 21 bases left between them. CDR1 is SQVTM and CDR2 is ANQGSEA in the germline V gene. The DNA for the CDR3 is TGCAGCGTCGCCCGGGGGACCACCCCGAGCGAGCAGTACTTC. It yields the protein CSVARGTTPSEQYF.

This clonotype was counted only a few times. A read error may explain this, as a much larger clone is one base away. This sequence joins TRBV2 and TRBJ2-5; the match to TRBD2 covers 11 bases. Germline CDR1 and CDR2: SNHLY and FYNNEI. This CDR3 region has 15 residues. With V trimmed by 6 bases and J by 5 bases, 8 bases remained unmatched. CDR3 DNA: TGTGCCAGCAGGAGACTAGCGGGGTGGGGGGAGACCCAGTACTTC. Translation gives CASRRLAGWGETQYF.

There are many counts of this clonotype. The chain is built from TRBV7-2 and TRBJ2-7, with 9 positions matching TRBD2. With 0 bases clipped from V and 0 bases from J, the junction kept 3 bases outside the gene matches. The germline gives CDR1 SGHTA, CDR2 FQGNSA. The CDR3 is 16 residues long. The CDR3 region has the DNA TGTGCCAGCAGCTTAGCACTAGCGGGTCTCTCCTACGAGCAGTACTTC. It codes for CASSLALAGLSYEQYF.

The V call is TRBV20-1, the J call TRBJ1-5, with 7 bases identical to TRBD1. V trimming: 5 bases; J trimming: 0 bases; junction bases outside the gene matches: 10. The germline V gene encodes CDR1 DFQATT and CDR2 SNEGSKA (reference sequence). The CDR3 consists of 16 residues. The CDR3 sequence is CSAYTRDSYSNQPQHF. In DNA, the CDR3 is TGCAGTGCTTATACCCGGGACAGTTATAGCAATCAGCCCCAGCATTTT.

DNA of the CDR3: TGCGCCAGCAGCCAAGATTTAAGGGGGACCGAGCAGTACTTC. Translation: CASSQDLRGTEQYF. The genes are TRBV4-1 and TRBJ2-7, with a tentative D call TRBD1 (6 bases). V was trimmed by 0 bases and J by 6 bases, leaving 12 bases between them. CDR3 length: 14 amino acids. Germline V CDR1 and CDR2: MGHRA, YSYEKL.

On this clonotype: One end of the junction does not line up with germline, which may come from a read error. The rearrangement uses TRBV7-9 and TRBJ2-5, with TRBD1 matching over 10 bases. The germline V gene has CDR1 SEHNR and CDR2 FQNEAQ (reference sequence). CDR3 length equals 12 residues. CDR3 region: CASSEVPGQGNF. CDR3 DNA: TGTGCCAGCAGCGAAGTACCGGGACAGGGGAACTTC.

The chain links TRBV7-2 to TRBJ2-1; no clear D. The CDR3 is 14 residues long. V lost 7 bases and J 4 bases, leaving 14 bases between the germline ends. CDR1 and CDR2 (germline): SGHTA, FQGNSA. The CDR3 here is CASTKVATYNEQFF. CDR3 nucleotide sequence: TGTGCCAGCACCAAAGTAGCTACGTACAATGAGCAGTTCTTC.

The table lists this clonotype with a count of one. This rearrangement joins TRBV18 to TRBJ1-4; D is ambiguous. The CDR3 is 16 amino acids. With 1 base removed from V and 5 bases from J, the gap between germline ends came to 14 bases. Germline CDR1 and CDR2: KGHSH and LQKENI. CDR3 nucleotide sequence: TGTGCCAGCTCACCACGGCATGGAGATGCAAATGAAAAACTGTTTTTT. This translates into CASSPRHGDANEKLFF.

The CDR3 loop is CASSVEDTGGEQYF. The CDR3 region has the DNA TGTGCCAGCAGCGTAGAAGACACCGGGGGCGAGCAGTACTTC. The rearrangement uses TRBV9 and TRBJ2-5; a possible D gene is TRBD2 (6 bases). TRBJ2-7 explains the end of the DNA better; the J call may be wrong. Germline lookup yields CDR1 SGDLS and CDR2 YYNGEE. The CDR3 is 14 amino acids.

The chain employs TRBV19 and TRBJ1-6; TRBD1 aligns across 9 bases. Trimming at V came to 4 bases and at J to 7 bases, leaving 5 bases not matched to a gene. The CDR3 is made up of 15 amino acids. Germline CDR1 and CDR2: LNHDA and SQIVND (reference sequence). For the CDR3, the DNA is TGTGCCAGTAGTACCCGGACAGGGGCCAATTCACCCCTCCACTTT. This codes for CASSTRTGANSPLHF.

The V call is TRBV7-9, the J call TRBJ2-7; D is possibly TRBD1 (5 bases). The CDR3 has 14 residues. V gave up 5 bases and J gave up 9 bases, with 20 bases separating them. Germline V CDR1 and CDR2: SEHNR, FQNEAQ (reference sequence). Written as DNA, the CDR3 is TGTGCCAGCAGCAACCAAGGGGCAAATCAGTGGCAGTACTTC. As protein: CASSNQGANQWQYF.

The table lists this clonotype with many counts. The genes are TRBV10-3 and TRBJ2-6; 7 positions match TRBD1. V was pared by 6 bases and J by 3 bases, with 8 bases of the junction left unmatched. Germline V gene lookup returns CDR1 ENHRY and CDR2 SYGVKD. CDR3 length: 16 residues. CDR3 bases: TGTGCCATCAGGAATACAGGGGTAGATGGGGCCAACGTCCTGACTTTC. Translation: CAIRNTGVDGANVLTF.

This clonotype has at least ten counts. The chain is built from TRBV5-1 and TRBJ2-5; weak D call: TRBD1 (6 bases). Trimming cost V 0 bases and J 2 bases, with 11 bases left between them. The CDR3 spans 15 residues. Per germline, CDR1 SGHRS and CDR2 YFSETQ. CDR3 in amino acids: CASSLAGDKQETQYF. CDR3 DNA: TGCGCCAGCAGCTTGGCAGGGGACAAACAAGAGACCCAGTACTTC.

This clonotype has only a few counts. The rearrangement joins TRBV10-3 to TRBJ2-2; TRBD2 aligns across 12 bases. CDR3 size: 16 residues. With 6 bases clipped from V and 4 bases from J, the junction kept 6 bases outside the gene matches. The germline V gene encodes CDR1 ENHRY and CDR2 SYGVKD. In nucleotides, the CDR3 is TGTGCCATCAGAACCTCACTAGCGGGAGGCACCGGGGAGCTGTTTTTT. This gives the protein CAIRTSLAGGTGELFF.

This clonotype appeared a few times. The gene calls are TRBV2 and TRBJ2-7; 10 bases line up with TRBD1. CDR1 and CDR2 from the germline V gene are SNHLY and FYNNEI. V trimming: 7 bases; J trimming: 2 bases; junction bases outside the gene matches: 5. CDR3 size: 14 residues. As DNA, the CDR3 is TGTGCCAGCACTCGACAGGGGGCGACCTACGAGCAGTACTTC. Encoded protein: CASTRQGATYEQYF.

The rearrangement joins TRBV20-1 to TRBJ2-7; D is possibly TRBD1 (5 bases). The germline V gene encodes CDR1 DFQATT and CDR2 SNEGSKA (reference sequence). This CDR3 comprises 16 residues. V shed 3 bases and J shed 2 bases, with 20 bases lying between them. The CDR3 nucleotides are TGCAGTGCTAGGTCGGGTATGGGGCGAGCCGCCTACGAGCAGTACTTC. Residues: CSARSGMGRAAYEQYF.

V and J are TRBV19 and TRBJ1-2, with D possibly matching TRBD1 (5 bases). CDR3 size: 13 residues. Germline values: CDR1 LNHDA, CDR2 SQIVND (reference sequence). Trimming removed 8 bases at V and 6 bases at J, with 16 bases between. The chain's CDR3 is CASRYGWDDGYTF. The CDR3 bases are TGTGCCAGTCGCTATGGCTGGGACGATGGCTACACCTTC.

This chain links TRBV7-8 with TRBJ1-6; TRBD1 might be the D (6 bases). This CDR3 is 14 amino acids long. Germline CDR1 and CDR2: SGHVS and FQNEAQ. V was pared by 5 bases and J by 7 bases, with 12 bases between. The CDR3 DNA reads TGTGCCAGCAGCCAGGGGTACCAGAATTCACCCCTCCACTTT. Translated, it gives CASSQGYQNSPLHF.

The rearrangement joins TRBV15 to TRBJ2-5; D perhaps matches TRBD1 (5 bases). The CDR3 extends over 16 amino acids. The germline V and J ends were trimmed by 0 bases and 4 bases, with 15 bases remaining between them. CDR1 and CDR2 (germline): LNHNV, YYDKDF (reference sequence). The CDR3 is CATSREGERTGETQYF. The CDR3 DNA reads TGTGCCACCAGCAGAGAAGGGGAACGGACGGGAGAGACCCAGTACTTC.

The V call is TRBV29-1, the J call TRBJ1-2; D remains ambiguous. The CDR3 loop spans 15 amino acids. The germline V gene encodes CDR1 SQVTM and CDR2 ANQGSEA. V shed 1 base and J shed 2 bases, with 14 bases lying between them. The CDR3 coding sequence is TGCAGCGTTGAAGGGGCGAGTTTCAAAAACTATGGCTACACCTTC. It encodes CSVEGASFKNYGYTF.

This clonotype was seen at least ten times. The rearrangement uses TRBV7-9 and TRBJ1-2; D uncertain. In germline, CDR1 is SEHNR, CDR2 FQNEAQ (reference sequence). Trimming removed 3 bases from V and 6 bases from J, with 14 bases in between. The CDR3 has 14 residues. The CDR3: CASSLIYATNGYTF. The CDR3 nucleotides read TGTGCCAGCAGCTTGATTTACGCTACTAATGGCTACACCTTC.